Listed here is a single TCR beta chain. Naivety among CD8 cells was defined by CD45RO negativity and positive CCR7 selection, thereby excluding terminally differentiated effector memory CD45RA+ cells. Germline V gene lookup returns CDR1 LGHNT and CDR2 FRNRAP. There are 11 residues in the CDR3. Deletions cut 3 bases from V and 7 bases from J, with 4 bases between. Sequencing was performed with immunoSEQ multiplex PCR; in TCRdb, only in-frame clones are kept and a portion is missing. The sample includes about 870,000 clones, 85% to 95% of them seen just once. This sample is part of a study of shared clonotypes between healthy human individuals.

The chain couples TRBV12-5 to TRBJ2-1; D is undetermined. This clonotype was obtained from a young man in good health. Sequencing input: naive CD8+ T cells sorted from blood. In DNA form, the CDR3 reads TGTGCTAGTGGTTTAGCGAATGAGCAGTTCTTC. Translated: CASGLANEQFF. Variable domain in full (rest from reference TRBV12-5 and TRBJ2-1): DARVTQTPRHKVTEMGQEVTMRCQPILGHNTVFWYRQTMMQGLELLAYFRNRAPLDDSGMPKDRFSAEMPDATLATLKIQPSEPRDSAVYFCASGLANEQFFGPGTRLTVL.